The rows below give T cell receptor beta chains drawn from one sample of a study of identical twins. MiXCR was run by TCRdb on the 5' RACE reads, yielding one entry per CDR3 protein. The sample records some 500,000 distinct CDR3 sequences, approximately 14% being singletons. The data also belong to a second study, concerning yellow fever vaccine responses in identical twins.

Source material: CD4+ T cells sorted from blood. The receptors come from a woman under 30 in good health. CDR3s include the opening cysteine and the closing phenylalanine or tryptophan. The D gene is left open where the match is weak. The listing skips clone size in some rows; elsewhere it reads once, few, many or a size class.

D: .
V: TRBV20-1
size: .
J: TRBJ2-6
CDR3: CSASGTGANVLTF
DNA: TGCAGTGCTTCAGGGACTGGGGCCAACGTCCTGACTTTC

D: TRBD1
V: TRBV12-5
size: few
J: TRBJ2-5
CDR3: CASGSDRGPQETQYF
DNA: TGTGCTAGTGGTTCCGACAGGGGCCCCCAAGAGACCCAGTACTTC

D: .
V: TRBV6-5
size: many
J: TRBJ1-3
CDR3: CASSYSPGSSGNTIYF
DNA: TGTGCCAGCAGTTACTCACCGGGTTCCTCTGGAAACACCATATATTTT

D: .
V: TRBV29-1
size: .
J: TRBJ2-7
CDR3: CSVKMTGRDYEQYF
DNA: TGCAGCGTGAAGATGACAGGGAGGGACTACGAGCAGTACTTC

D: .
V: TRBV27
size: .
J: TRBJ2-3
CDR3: CASSLSRGGTDTQYF
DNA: TGTGCCAGCAGTTTATCGAGGGGGGGGACAGATACGCAGTATTTT

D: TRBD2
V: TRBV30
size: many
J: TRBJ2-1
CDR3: CAWRARESGGLF
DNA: TGTGCCTGGAGGGCAAGGGAGAGCGGGGGGCTCTTC

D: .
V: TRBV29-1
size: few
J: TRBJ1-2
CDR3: CSVGNRDGYTF
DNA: TGCAGCGTTGGAAACAGGGACGGCTACACCTTC

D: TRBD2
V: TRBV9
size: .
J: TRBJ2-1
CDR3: CASSVVSGRARNEQFF
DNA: TGTGCCAGCAGCGTAGTAAGCGGGAGGGCCCGCAATGAGCAGTTCTTC

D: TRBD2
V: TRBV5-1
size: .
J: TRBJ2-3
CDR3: CASKRTSAQRDTQYF
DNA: TGCGCCAGCAAAAGGACTAGCGCTCAAAGGGATACGCAGTATTTT

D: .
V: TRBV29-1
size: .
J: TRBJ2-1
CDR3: CSVEGLYNEQFF
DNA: TGCAGCGTTGAAGGTTTATACAATGAGCAGTTCTTC

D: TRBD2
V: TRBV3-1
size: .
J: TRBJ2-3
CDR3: CTRSPTPAGVRAADTQYF
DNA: TGTACCCGCAGTCCTACCCCGGCGGGAGTTCGGGCCGCAGATACGCAGTATTTT

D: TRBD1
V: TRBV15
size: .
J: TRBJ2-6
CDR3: CATRGDRGRREGANVLTF
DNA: TGTGCCACCAGAGGGGACAGGGGACGCAGGGAAGGGGCCAACGTCCTGACTTTC

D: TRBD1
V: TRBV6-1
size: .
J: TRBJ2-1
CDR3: CASSRISGGYNEQFF
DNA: TGTGCCAGCAGCAGGATTTCAGGGGGCTACAATGAGCAGTTCTTC

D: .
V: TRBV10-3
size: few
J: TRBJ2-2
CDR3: CAIRTPSGTGELFF
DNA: TGTGCCATCAGGACACCCTCGGGAACCGGGGAGCTGTTTTTT

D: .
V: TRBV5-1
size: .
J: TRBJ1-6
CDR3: CASSGTSAGSPLHF
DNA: TGCGCCAGCAGCGGGACCTCGGCTGGTTCACCCCTCCACTTT

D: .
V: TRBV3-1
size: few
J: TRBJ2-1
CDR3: CASSLLANEQFF
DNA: TGTGCCAGCAGCTTACTAGCTAATGAGCAGTTCTTC

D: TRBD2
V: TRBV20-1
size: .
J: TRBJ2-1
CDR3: CSAIIPGLADVSSYNEQFF
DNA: TGCAGTGCCATAATACCGGGACTAGCAGACGTAAGCTCCTACAATGAGCAGTTCTTC

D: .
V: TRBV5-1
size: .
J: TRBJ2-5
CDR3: CASSPGTHNQETQYF
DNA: TGCGCCAGCAGCCCGGGGACCCACAATCAAGAGACCCAGTACTTC

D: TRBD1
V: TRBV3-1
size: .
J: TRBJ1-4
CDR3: CASSAGSGGEKLFF
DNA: TGTGCCAGCAGCGCGGGATCAGGGGGGGAAAAACTGTTTTTT

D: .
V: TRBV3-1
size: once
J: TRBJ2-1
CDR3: CASSQRGRALYNEQFF
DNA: TGTGCCAGCAGCCAACGGGGGCGGGCCCTATACAATGAGCAGTTCTTC

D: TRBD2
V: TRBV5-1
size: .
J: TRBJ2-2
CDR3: CASSLNIAGYTGELFF
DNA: TGCGCCAGCAGCTTGAACATAGCGGGATATACCGGGGAGCTGTTTTTT

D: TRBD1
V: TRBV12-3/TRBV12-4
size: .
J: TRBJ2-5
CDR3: CASSFLGGLQTQYF
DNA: TGTGCCAGCAGTTTTTTAGGGGGCTTACAGACCCAGTACTTC

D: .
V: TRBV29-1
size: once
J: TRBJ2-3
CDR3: CSAKVSMTPTDTQYF
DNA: TGCAGCGCGAAGGTGTCCATGACCCCCACAGATACGCAGTATTTT

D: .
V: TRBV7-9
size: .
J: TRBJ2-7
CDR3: CASSFGNEQYF
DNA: TGTGCCAGCAGCTTTGGGAACGAGCAGTACTTC

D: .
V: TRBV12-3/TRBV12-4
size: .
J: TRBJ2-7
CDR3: CASSLGGLLYEQYF
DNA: TGTGCCAGCAGTTTAGGGGGGCTCCTCTACGAGCAGTACTTC

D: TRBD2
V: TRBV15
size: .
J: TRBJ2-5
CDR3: CATSRAGALGREGRTQYF
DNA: TGTGCCACCAGCAGAGCGGGCGCACTTGGCCGGGAGGGTAGGACCCAGTACTTC

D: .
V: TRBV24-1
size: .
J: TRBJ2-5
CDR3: CATSPVGGSETQYF
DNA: TGTGCCACCAGTCCGGTGGGGGGATCGGAGACCCAGTACTTC

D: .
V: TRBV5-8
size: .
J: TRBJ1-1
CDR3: CASSLTTAMNTEAFF
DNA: TGTGCCAGCAGCTTAACGACAGCTATGAACACTGAAGCTTTCTTT

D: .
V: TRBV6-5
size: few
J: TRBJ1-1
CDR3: CASRNRITEAFF
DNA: TGTGCCAGCAGAAACAGGATCACTGAAGCTTTCTTT

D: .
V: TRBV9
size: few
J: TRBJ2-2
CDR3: CASSVGLAENTGELFF
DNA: TGTGCCAGCAGCGTAGGATTAGCGGAGAACACCGGGGAGCTGTTTTTT

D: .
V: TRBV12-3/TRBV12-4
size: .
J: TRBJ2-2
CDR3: CASSLSDGGELFF
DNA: TGTGCCAGCAGTTTATCGGATGGCGGGGAGCTGTTTTTT

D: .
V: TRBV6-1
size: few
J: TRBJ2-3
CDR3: CASQRYSTDTQYF
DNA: TGTGCCAGCCAGAGGTATAGCACAGATACGCAGTATTTT

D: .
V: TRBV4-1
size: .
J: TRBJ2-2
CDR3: CASSRGGTSPTGELFF
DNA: TGCGCCAGCAGCCGGGGTGGGACCTCCCCTACCGGGGAGCTGTTTTTT

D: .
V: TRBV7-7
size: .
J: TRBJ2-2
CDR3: CASSLGGDGTGELFF
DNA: TGTGCTAGCAGCTTAGGTGGTGATGGGACCGGGGAGCTGTTTTTT

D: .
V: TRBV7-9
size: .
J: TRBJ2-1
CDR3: CASTPISGNEQFF
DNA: TGTGCCAGCACCCCTATCTCCGGGAATGAGCAGTTCTTC